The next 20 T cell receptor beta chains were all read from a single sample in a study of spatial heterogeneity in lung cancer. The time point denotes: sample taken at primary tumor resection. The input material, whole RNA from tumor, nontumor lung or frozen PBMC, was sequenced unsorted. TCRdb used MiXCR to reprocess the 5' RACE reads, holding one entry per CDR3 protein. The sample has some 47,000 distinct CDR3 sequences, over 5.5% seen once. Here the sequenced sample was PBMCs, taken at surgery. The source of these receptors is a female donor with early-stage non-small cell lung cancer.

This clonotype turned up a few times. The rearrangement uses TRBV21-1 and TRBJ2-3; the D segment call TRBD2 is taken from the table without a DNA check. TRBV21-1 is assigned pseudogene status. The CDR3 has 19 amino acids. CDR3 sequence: CASSRLAGGQGPRTDTQYF. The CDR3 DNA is TGTGCCAGCAGTCGACTAGCGGGGGGGCAAGGGCCGAGGACAGATACGCAGTATTTT.

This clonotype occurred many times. The CDR3 DNA is TGCAGCGTTATTAGACAGGCGCACCAAGAGACCCAGTACTTC. Residues: CSVIRQAHQETQYF. V is TRBV29-1 and J is TRBJ2-5; possible D gene TRBD1, 6 bases. Germline values: CDR1 SQVTM, CDR2 ANQGSEA. V gave up 5 bases and J gave up 0 bases, with 13 bases separating them. The CDR3 is 14 amino acids.

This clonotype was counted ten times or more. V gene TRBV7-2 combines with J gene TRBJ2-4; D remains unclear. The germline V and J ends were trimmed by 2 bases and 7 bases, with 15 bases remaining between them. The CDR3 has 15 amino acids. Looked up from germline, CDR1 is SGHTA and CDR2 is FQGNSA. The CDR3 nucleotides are TGTGCCAGCAGCTTAAGTTTCCGGAACCCGAACATTCAGTACTTC. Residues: CASSLSFRNPNIQYF.

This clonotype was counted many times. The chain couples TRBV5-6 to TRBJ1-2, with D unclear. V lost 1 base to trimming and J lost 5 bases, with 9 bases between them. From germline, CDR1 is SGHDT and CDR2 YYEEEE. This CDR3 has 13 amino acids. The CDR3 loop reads CASSLQRQYGYTF. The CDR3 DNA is TGTGCCAGCAGCTTGCAAAGGCAATATGGCTACACCTTC.

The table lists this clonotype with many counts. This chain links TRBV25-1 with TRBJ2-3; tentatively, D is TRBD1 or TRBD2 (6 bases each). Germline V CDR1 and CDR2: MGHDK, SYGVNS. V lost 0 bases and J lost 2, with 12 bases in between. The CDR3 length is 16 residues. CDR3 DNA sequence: TGTGCCAGCAGTGAATATATGGGGGGCTACACAGATACGCAGTATTTT. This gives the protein CASSEYMGGYTDTQYF.

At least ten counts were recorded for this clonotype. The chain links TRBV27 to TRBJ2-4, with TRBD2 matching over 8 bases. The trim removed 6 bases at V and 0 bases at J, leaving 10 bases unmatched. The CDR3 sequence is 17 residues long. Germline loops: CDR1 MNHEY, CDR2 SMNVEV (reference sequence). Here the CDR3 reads CASSPRAGGLAKNIQYF. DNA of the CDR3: TGTGCCAGCAGCCCGAGGGCGGGGGGACTAGCCAAAAACATTCAGTACTTC.

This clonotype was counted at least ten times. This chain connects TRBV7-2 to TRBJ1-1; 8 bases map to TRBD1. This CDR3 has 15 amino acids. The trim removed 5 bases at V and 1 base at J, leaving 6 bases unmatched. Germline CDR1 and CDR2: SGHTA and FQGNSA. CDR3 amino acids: CASSPSGGWNTEAFF. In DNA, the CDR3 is TGTGCCAGCAGCCCATCAGGGGGCTGGAACACTGAAGCTTTCTTT.

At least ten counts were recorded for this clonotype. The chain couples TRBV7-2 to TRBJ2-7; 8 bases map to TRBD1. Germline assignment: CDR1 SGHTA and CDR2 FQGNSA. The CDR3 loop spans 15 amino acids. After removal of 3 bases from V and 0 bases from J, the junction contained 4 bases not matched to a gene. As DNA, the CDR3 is TGTGCCAGCAGCTTCGACAGGGGTGTCTCCTACGAGCAGTACTTC. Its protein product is CASSFDRGVSYEQYF. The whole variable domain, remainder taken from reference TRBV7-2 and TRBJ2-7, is GAGVSQSPSNKVTEKGKDVELRCDPISGHTALYWYRQSLGQGLEFLIYFQGNSAPDKSGLPSDRFSAERTGGSVSTLTIQRTQQEDSAVYLCASSFDRGVSYEQYFGPGTRLTVT.

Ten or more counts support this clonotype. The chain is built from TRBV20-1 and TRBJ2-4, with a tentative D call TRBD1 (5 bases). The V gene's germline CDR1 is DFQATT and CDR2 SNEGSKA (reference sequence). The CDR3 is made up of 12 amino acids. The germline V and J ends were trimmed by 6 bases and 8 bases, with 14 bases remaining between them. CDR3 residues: CSARTRRDIQYF. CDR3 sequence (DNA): TGCAGTGCGCGGACCCGCAGGGACATTCAGTACTTC.

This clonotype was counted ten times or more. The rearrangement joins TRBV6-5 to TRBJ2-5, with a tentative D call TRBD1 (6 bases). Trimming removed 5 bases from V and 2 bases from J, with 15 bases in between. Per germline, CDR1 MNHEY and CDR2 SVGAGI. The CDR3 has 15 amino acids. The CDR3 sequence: CASSPAGQLQETQYF. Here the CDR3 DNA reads TGTGCCAGCAGTCCGGCCGGACAGCTACAAGAGACCCAGTACTTC.

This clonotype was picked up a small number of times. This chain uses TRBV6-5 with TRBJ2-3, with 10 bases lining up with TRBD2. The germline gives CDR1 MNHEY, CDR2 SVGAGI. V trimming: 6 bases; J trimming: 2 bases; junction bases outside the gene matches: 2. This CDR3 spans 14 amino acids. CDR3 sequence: CASRLAGTTDTQYF. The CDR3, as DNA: TGTGCCAGCAGACTAGCGGGGACCACAGATACGCAGTATTTT.

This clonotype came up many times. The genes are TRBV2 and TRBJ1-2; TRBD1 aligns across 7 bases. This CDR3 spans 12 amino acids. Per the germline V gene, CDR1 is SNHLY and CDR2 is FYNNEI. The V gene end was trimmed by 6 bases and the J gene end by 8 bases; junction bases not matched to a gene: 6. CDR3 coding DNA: TGTGCCAGCAGGGTCACAGGGGTAGGCTACACCTTC. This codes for CASRVTGVGYTF.

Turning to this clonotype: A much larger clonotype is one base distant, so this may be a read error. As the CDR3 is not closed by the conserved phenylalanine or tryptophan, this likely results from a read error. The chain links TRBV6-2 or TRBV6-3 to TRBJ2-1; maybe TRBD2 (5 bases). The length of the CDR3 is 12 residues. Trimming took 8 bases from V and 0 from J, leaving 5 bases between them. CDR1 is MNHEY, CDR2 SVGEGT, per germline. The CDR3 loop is CASGSSYNEQFY. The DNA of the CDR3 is TGTGCCAGCGGGAGCTCCTACAATGAGCAGTTCTAC.

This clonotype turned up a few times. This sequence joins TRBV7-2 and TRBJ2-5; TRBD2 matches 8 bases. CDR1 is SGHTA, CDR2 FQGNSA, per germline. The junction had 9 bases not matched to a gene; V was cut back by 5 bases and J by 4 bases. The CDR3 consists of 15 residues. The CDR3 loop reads CASSGSGGAGETQYF. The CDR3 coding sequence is TGTGCCAGCAGCGGCTCCGGGGGGGCCGGAGAGACCCAGTACTTC.

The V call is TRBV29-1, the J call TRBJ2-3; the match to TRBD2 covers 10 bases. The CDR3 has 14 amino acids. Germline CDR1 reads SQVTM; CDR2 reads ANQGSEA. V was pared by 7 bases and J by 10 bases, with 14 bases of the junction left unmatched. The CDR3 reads CSARSSGGSRSQYF. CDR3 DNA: TGCAGCGCACGATCTAGCGGGGGCAGTCGCTCGCAGTATTTT.

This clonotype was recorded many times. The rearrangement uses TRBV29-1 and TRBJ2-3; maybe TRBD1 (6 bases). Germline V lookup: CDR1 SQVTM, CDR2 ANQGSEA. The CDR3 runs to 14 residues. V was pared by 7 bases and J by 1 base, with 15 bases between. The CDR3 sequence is CSGALEGGTDTQYF. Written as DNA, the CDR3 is TGCAGCGGAGCCCTCGAGGGGGGCACAGATACGCAGTATTTT.

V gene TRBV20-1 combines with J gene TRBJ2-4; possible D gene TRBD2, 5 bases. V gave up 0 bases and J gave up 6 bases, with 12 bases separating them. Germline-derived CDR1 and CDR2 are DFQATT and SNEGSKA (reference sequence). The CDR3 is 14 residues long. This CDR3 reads CSARDLETTNIQYF. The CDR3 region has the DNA TGCAGTGCTAGAGATTTGGAGACTACAAACATTCAGTACTTC.

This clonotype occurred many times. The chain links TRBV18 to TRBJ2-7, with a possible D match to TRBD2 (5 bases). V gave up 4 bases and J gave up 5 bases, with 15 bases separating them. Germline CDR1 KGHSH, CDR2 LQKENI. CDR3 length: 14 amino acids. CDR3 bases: TGTGCCAGCTCACGGCGGGCCAAGGTCGACGAGCAGTACTTC. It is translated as CASSRRAKVDEQYF.

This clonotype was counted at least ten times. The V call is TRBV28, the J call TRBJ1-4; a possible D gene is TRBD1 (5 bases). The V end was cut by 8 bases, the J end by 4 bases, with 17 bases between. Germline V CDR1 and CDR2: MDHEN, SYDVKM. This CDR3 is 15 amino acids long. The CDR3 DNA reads TGTGCCAGCGGAGGTGGGGGTCCCATTAATGAAAAACTGTTTTTT. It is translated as CASGGGGPINEKLFF.

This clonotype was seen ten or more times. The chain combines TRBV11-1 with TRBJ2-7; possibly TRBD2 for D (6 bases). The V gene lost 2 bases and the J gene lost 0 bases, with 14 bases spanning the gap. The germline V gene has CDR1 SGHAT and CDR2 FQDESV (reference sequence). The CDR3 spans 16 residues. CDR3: CASSLNGRGPSYEQYF. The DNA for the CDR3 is TGTGCCAGCAGCTTAAACGGGCGGGGCCCCTCCTACGAGCAGTACTTC.